This TCR beta chain was identified during a study of cytomegalovirus exposure and HLA in healthy donors. Across the whole study: The roughly 120 validation repertoires, a later analysis reported, used the same platform as the approximately 700 first-cohort repertoires.

Profiled with immunoSEQ multiplex PCR; TCRdb holds only in-frame clones, not every one. The data show some 72,000 clones, about 96% seen once. Findings and limits, study-wide: There were some 150 TCR beta chains listed as cytomegalovirus-associated.

Per germline, CDR1 SGHDN and CDR2 FVKESK. The V segment lost 2 bases and the J segment 1 base; nucleotides outside the gene matches: 6. The CDR3 contains 16 residues. A word on this clone: Its antigen is undetermined.

The V and J genes are TRBV14 and TRBJ1-1, with 8 bases aligning to TRBD1. This TCR was sampled from a young man in good health and CMV-seropositive. Sequencing was performed on PBMCs. Here the CDR3 reads CASSQYAGGSNTEAFF. CDR3 nucleotide sequence: TGTGCCAGCAGCCAATACGCAGGGGGCTCGAACACTGAAGCTTTCTTT.